This TCR beta chain was sequenced in a study of technical replicates of blood from a handful of donors. Germline trimming cut 5 bases from V and 9 bases from J; bases unmatched to any gene: 6. Germline CDR1 is MNHNY and CDR2 is SVGAGI (reference sequence). This CDR3 spans 15 amino acids. Produced via immunoSEQ multiplex PCR; TCRdb's table is partial and in-frame only. The sample shows around 100,000 clones, about 95% of them seen only once. The sequencing input was T cells isolated from PBMCs. This chain links TRBV6-6 with TRBJ2-1, with 14 nucleotides matching TRBD2. The TCR comes from a human donor in good health. This CDR3 is CASSPPGTSGSEQFF. CDR3 coding DNA: TGTGCCAGCAGTCCGCCCGGGACTAGCGGGAGTGAGCAGTTCTTC.